Here is one TCR beta chain with its context. The target of this receptor is not known. No base qualities exist here, and no much larger clone lies one base off it. To be included, a participant needed at least one PBMC sample from before ART initiation plus at least two post-ART samples. Treatment was received in the United States of America by all participants with HIV. Before DNA extraction, cryopreserved samples containing about 0.95-10 million PBMC were thawed and washed. At the time of the earliest PBMC sample, participants with HIV were aged between roughly 20 and 55 years. Each participant contributed PBMC samples from 1-4 timepoints before ART initiation and 2-8 timepoints after ART initiation, with a median of 7 samples. Serial HIV viral load, CD4+ T-cell count, ART history and demographic data were obtained for every participant. Genomic DNA was extracted from unsorted PBMC with a Qiagen kit on a QIAcube, with processing performed in batches of 12 samples.

A distance of 13 bases separates the germline ends of V and J, which lose 4 bases and 6 bases respectively. CDR1 and CDR2 are drawn from the germline V gene (reference sequence): LNHNV, YYDKDF. The CDR3 runs 13 residues from the cysteine to the phenylalanine. The kept DNA is CDR3 alone, 39 bases in frame from the first base. The data belong to a study of long-term antiretroviral therapy in people with HIV (dated 2022 in TCRdb). Background for the entire study: The earliest samples were collected about a decade before the 2015 WHO recommendation for immediate ART, when ART was typically delayed until CD4 counts fell. A retrospective serial study tested whether ART initiation and durable HIV suppression were associated with changes in peripheral blood TRB repertoire composition and diversity. A total of 192 cryopreserved PBMC samples were contributed to the cohort by 30 adults with confirmed HIV infection, with samples collected serially over a mean of roughly six years (range 1-12). Eleven of the 30 participants with HIV were female. No cross-contamination during QIAcube processing was seen in test extractions of a monoclonal T-cell line run alongside 33 polyclonal samples.

What the work shows at the level of the full study, not this receptor alone: HIV repertoires had narrower CDR3 length ranges than controls, and the network structure suggested an antigen-experienced repertoire that shifted only slightly toward naive after ART. Because pre-ART samples had limited cell numbers, profiling was done on unsorted PBMC rather than on sorted CD4+ and CD8+ T cells. At every time point, the repertoire was dominated by expanded TRB clones first identified before ART initiation, although this dominance fluctuated and, in many PLHIV, declined after ART. Starting ART was linked to a significant rise in TRB diversity, yet even after long-term ART the diversity remained significantly lower than in transplant donor controls. Limited PBMC availability meant only the TCR beta chain was sequenced, without alpha chain pairing. No data were available on ART adherence, viral resistance or therapy changes, limiting inferences about post-ART repertoire changes. The samples were dated from about 2004 to 2018, and the ART regimens that were used may be less effective than current ART regimens.

The immunoSEQ hsTCRB v3.0 assay was used at survey level resolution to sequence the TRB variable region. TRB sequencing targeted a depth of roughly 35,000-55,000 T-cell genomes per sample. Pooled TRB libraries were sequenced on an Illumina MiSeq with a v3 150-cycle kit. As for the authors' bioinformatics: Repertoire analysis was performed in R inside a reproducible Nextflow workflow that covered QC, data transformation and analysis. LymphoSeq2, an R package for exploring AIRR-Seq data, was used to implement custom analyses. Four samples that yielded fewer than 5000 total TRB sequences were excluded, so that fewer than 250 HIV repertoires were analyzed. Among the 180 to 200 HIV repertoires that were kept, around 60 were collected before ART initiation and roughly 130 were collected after ART initiation. Each repertoire was downsampled to 5000 TRB nucleotide sequences, and summary statistics were averaged across 100 downsampling iterations. TRB sequences were retained for analysis only if CDR3 regions of at least seven amino acids were present. Diversity was measured with a Shannon entropy-derived clonality score and the Gini coefficient. In repertoire networks, the top 5000 CDR3 amino acid sequences were linked whenever an edit distance of one separated two sequences. GLIPH2 predicted antigen specificity groups and MHC restriction for TRB CDR3 amino acid sequences. To flag known CMV, EBV, HIV or tissue antigen associations, CDR3 amino acid sequences were matched against VDJdb and McPAS-TCR. Pre-ART, post-ART and control groups were compared with Wilcoxon signed-rank tests and Holm-Bonferroni correction. In TCRdb, the immuneACCESS table is reduced to in-frame sequences with V and J assigned. These tables do not hold every clone; where another copy was compared, an unresolved V gene accounts for under half, and the others remain unexplained. V, J and clone size are taken as reported in that table, and D and trimming were inferred from the DNA itself. Recorded for this sample are about 40,000 clones; approximately 86% of them occurred a single time. Approximately 5% of the sample goes to the ten largest clones.

The sequence derives from a woman in her forties or fifties with HIV. This specimen consisted of unsorted PBMCs, obtained 0.1 years before starting antiretroviral therapy. The chain uses TRBV15 and TRBJ2-7; the D gene is possibly TRBD2, with 6 bases matching. The bases read TGTGCCACCAGCAAAGACTACGGGGGCGAGCAGTACTTC. Translation gives CATSKDYGGEQYF.